This T cell receptor beta chain was recorded in a study of shared clonotypes between healthy human individuals. Whole-study findings and limits: Naive subsets, compared against memory subsets, generally had larger estimated richness values. Only a few donors were included, so the genetic and exposure-history diversity represented was limited.

After removal of 7 bases from V and 1 base from J, the junction contained 1 base not matched to a gene. The CDR3 covers 12 residues. The V gene's germline CDR1 is SQVTM and CDR2 ANQGSEA. A CD45RA+ naive subset and a CD45RA-negative memory subset were split from CD4+ cells. The table came from immunoSEQ multiplex PCR; TCRdb's copy has only in-frame clones and leaves some out. Of some 1 million clones listed, about 75% were seen once; the top ten hold over 1.3%. As for this clone: The antigen is unknown.

The TCR was taken from a young man in good health. The rearrangement uses TRBV29-1 and TRBJ2-7; 10 nucleotides match TRBD1. Source material: memory CD4+ T cells sorted from blood. Subset reported: CD45RA-negative fraction. This CDR3 is CSGGQGSYEQYF. For the CDR3, the DNA is TGCAGCGGGGGACAGGGGTCCTACGAGCAGTACTTC.